The present T cell receptor beta chain was sequenced within a study of T cell repertoires in cytomegalovirus infection. Study-level points and caveats: It was HLA-C-restricted CMV-specific TCR beta clonotypes that dominated the response ex vivo.

The CDR3 sequence is 13 residues long. CDR1 and CDR2 from the germline V gene are SGHTA and FQGNSA. V lost 1 base to trimming and J lost 4 bases, with 8 bases between them. One entry per CDR3 protein results from TCRdb running MiXCR on the reads. The repertoire holds 40,000 to 55,000 distinct CDR3 sequences, with about 18% as singletons. Comment on this clonotype: The antigen is not known.

The chain is built from TRBV7-2 and TRBJ2-7, with D unresolved. The sequence came from a human donor in good health (CMV status not recorded). Some clones in this sample may be carry-over from other donors' samples. The material was CD8+ T cells from cultured PBMCs, obtained from culture after CMV antigen stimulation. The CDR3 DNA reads as TGTGCCAGCAGCTTAGGGTCGGATTACGAGCAGTACTTC. It encodes CASSLGSDYEQYF.